This TCR beta chain appears in the sequencing data of a study of T cells after yellow fever vaccination. Broader study findings: Booster samples showed a return of most primary-vaccination clones (approximately 96% CD4, over 70% CD8).

5'RACE template switching produced TCR cDNA carrying a universal primer site and UMIs. TCRdb fed the 5' RACE reads into MiXCR, producing one record per CDR3 protein. Of about 120,000 distinct CDR3 sequences in the sample, under 9% were seen once. Concerning this clonotype itself: Its antigen remains unidentified.

This TCR derives from a man between 18 and 29 years old who received the YFV17D yellow fever vaccine. Sample: CD8+ T cells sorted from PBMCs, taken on the day of the yellow fever booster vaccination.

DNA of the CDR3: TGTGCCAGCAGCGATGCGACAGGGGCGAACACCGGGGAGCTGTTTTTT. It codes for CASSDATGANTGELFF. This chain uses TRBV5-4 with TRBJ2-2, with 8 nucleotides matching TRBD1. This CDR3 has 16 amino acids. With 4 bases clipped from V and 0 bases from J, the junction kept 5 bases outside the gene matches. Germline CDR1 SGHNT, CDR2 YYREEE (reference sequence).